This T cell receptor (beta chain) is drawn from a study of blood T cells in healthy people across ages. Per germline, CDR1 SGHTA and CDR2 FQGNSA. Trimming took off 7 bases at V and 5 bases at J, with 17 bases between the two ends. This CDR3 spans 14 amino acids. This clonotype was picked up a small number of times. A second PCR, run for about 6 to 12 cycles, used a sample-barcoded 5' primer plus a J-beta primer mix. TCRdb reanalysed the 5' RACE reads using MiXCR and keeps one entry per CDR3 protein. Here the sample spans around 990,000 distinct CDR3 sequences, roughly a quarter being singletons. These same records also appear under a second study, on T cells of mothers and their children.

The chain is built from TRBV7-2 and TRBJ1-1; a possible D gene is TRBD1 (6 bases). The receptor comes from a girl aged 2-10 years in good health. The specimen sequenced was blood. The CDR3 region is CASNLIQGSTEAFF. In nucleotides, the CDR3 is TGTGCCAGCAACCTCATACAGGGCTCAACTGAAGCTTTCTTT.